Listed below are T cell receptor beta chains from one sample, sequenced in a study of CD8 T cells in ankylosing spondylitis. TCRdb redid the calling of the 5' RACE reads with MiXCR, one entry per CDR3 protein. The sample shows around 150,000 distinct CDR3 sequences, approximately 7.3% of them seen only once. The sample taken for sequencing was blood, either unsorted or a sorted T cell fraction (not recorded which). The receptors were sampled from a female donor with ankylosing spondylitis or in good health (not recorded which). The CDR3 runs from the conserved cysteine through the conserved F or W. Each record gives: V gene, D gene, J gene, CDR3 length, clone size, CDR3 protein, CDR3 DNA. D genes are given only for firm matches. Clone size appears in some rows only: once, few, many, or a class for an expanded clone.

TRBV5-1	.	TRBJ1-2	14	many	CASSRDNEDYGYTF	TGCGCCAGCAGCCGGGACAACGAGGACTATGGCTACACCTTC
TRBV12-3/TRBV12-4	.	TRBJ1-1	16	many	CASSFTQGYMNTEAFF	TGTGCCAGCAGTTTTACACAGGGCTACATGAACACTGAAGCTTTCTTT
TRBV9	TRBD1	TRBJ2-1	15	many	CASSVRGQVDNEQFF	TGTGCCAGCAGCGTACGGGGACAGGTCGACAATGAGCAGTTCTTC
TRBV10-3	TRBD1	TRBJ1-1	15	many	CAIRGFTGTGAEAFF	TGTGCCATCAGGGGTTTTACCGGGACAGGGGCTGAAGCTTTCTTT
TRBV20-1	.	TRBJ1-4	15	many	CSARDQATINEKLFF	TGCAGTGCTAGAGATCAGGCTACTATTAATGAAAAACTGTTTTTT
TRBV7-9	TRBD1	TRBJ1-2	14	.	CASSAQGGGYGYTF	TGTGCCAGCAGCGCACAGGGGGGAGGCTATGGCTACACCTTC
TRBV5-1	.	TRBJ2-3	14	many	CASSLAGSTDTQYF	TGCGCCAGCAGCTTGGCAGGTAGCACAGATACGCAGTATTTT
TRBV10-3	TRBD1	TRBJ2-7	14	many	CAISGRDRGHEQYF	TGTGCCATCAGTGGCCGGGACAGGGGTCACGAGCAGTACTTC
TRBV7-2	TRBD1	TRBJ1-2	15	.	CASSLGPGTGYGYTF	TGTGCCAGCAGCCTGGGACCCGGGACAGGATATGGCTACACCTTC
TRBV6-1	.	TRBJ1-6	18	many	CASSTTSPRGGYSSPLHF	TGTGCCAGCAGTACCACGTCGCCCAGGGGCGGGTATAGTTCACCCCTCCACTTT
TRBV7-6	.	TRBJ1-6	13	many	CASTAGGAAPLHF	TGTGCCAGTACCGCAGGAGGAGCGGCACCCCTCCACTTT
TRBV28	TRBD1	TRBJ1-3	15	many	CASYGGGRSGNTIYF	TGTGCCAGCTACGGAGGGGGCCGCTCTGGAAACACCATATATTTT
TRBV6-2/TRBV6-3	.	TRBJ1-4	12	many	CASKDNNEKLFF	TGTGCCAGCAAGGACAATAATGAAAAACTGTTTTTT
TRBV4-1	.	TRBJ1-5	16	few	CASSPDSVESNQPQHF	TGCGCCAGCAGCCCCGACTCCGTGGAGAGCAATCAGCCCCAGCATTTT
TRBV12-3/TRBV12-4	TRBD2	TRBJ2-1	18	many	CASSPMGGGGAVGNEQFF	TGTGCCAGCAGCCCAATGGGGGGCGGGGGGGCAGTTGGCAATGAGCAGTTCTTC
TRBV7-6	.	TRBJ2-7	13	many	CASSRHLAYEQYF	TGTGCCAGCAGCCGGCATTTAGCCTACGAGCAGTACTTC
TRBV12-3/TRBV12-4	.	TRBJ2-7	13	many	CASSRDSSTEQYF	TGTGCCAGCAGTCGGGATTCATCGACCGAGCAGTACTTC
TRBV20-1	.	TRBJ2-1	11	many	CSARNRDEQFF	TGCAGTGCTAGGAACAGGGATGAGCAGTTCTTC
TRBV6-7	TRBD1	TRBJ1-2	17	many	CASSYSRGQGGNYGYTF	TGTGCCAGCAGTTACTCACGGGGACAGGGGGGTAACTATGGCTACACCTTC
TRBV12-3/TRBV12-4	TRBD1	TRBJ1-5	14	.	CASSTWTGGQPQHF	TGTGCCAGCAGCACCTGGACAGGGGGCCAGCCCCAGCATTTT
TRBV5-1	TRBD1	TRBJ1-1	17	many	CASSQNRGPGRNTEAFF	TGCGCCAGCAGCCAAAACAGGGGGCCCGGTAGGAACACTGAAGCTTTCTTT
TRBV20-1	TRBD1	TRBJ2-4	17	many	CSARETGQGAGKNIQYF	TGCAGTGCTAGAGAGACGGGACAGGGGGCTGGCAAAAACATTCAGTACTTC
TRBV2	TRBD1	TRBJ1-2	14	many	CASQRTGETYGYTF	TGTGCCAGCCAAAGGACAGGCGAGACCTATGGCTACACCTTC
TRBV7-2	TRBD1	TRBJ2-5	14	.	CAGSLRQGWETQYF	TGTGCCGGCAGCTTACGACAGGGATGGGAGACCCAGTACTTC
TRBV6-2/TRBV6-3	.	TRBJ1-1	13	many	CASSKGQNTEAFF	TGTGCCAGCAGTAAGGGACAGAACACTGAAGCTTTCTTT
TRBV12-3/TRBV12-4	TRBD1	TRBJ1-1	14	many	CASSSDGQGLEAFF	TGTGCCAGCAGTTCCGACGGACAGGGGCTTGAAGCTTTCTTT
TRBV11-2	.	TRBJ2-7	11	many	CASSFQDEQYF	TGTGCCAGCAGCTTCCAGGACGAGCAGTACTTC
TRBV5-1	.	TRBJ1-2	14	.	CASSTISSNYGYTF	TGCGCCAGCAGCACAATCAGTAGTAACTATGGCTACACCTTC
TRBV6-5	.	TRBJ1-1	13	few	CASSYSFDTEAFF	TGTGCCAGCAGTTACTCCTTCGACACTGAAGCTTTCTTT
TRBV9	.	TRBJ1-1	14	few	CASSVVEGVGEAFF	TGTGCCAGCAGCGTAGTGGAGGGAGTAGGTGAAGCTTTCTTT
TRBV18	.	TRBJ2-2	14	many	CASSEVANTGELFF	TGTGCCAGCTCAGAGGTCGCGAACACCGGGGAGCTGTTTTTT
TRBV20-1	TRBD1	TRBJ1-4	15	many	CSASARDRGHEKLFF	TGCAGTGCTAGCGCCCGGGACAGGGGGCATGAAAAACTGTTTTTT
TRBV30	.	TRBJ1-4	12	many	CALDREGEKLFF	TGTGCTTTGGATAGGGAGGGTGAAAAACTGTTTTTT